One sample yielded the 30 T cell receptor beta chains listed below, sequenced in a study of tissue T cells after allogeneic stem cell transplantation. The protocol was immunoSEQ multiplex PCR, while the TCRdb copy is restricted to in-frame clones and leaves out a portion. The sample lists around 8,000 clones; about a third were seen once. Noted time point: mouse harvest day 14 after allogeneic transplant. Tail vein injection delivered 10^7 T-cell-depleted bone marrow cells and 10^6 splenic CD5+ T cells. Sequencing was performed on skin. These receptors originate from a female BALB/c mouse given C57BL/6 T cells with graft-versus-host disease after an allogeneic hematopoietic cell transplant.

This clone was seen only a few times. Gene names are mouse gene names. The read finishes 1 residue shy of the CDR3 end, and the germline J gene is used to complete it. The chain uses TRBV23 and TRBJ2-1; the table assigns TRBD2, which was not confirmed against the DNA. CDR1 and CDR2 from the germline V gene are KGHTA and FQNQQP. This CDR3 spans 15 amino acids. The CDR3 loop is CSSRTGGRNYAEQFF. CDR3 DNA (partial): TGCTCCAGCAGGACTGGGGGGCGTAACTATGCTGAGCAGTTC.

With regard to this clone: All gene names here are mouse names. The read ends 1 residue early relative to the CDR3; the germline J gene fills the gap. V is TRBV23 and J is TRBJ1-2; TRBD1, the table's D call, was not compared with the DNA. Looked up from germline, CDR1 is KGHTA and CDR2 is FQNQQP. The CDR3 is made up of 14 amino acids. The CDR3 DNA, read in part, is TGCTCCAGCAGTTGGGACAGGGGGGACTCCGACTACACC. The encoded protein is CSSSWDRGDSDYT. From start to end, the CDR3 is CSSSWDRGDSDYTF. The full variable domain, with the rest looked up from reference TRBV23 and TRBJ1-2, is DAAVTQKPRYLIKMKGQEAEMKCIPEKGHTAVFWYQQKQSKELKFLIYFQNQQPLDQIDMVKERFSAVCPSSSLCSLGIRTCEAEDSALYLCSSSWDRGDSDYTFGSGTRLLVI.

A remark on this clone: The genes and germline here are from mouse. The CDR3 is CASSRVNQAPLF. Incomplete CDR3 DNA: TGTGCCAGCAGTCGGGTCAACCAGGCTCCGCTT. The chain couples TRBV3 to TRBJ1-5; no clear D. With the read ending 1 residue before the CDR3 end, the germline J gene is used to fill in that end. Trimming left V 6 bases short and J 3 bases short, with 6 bases between. Per germline, CDR1 SNHLY and CDR2 FYNGKV (reference sequence). The CDR3 sequence is 12 residues long.

About this clone itself: Mouse gene names and germline throughout. The DNA ends 1 residue before the CDR3 does, and the rest of the CDR3 is filled in from the germline J gene. Distinct nucleotide sequences in the sample also encode this CDR3. The chain is built from TRBV26 and TRBJ1-2; TRBD1 matches 8 bases. V lost 2 bases to trimming and J lost 2 bases; unmatched junction nucleotides: 1. The CDR3 sequence is 14 residues long. CDR1 is KGHPV, CDR2 FQNQEV, per germline (reference sequence). This CDR3 is CASSLPGGNSDYTF. The sequenced CDR3 bases are TGTGCCAGCAGTCTGCCAGGGGGCAACTCCGACTACACC.

A remark on this clone: All gene names here are mouse names. The read ends 1 residue before the CDR3 terminus; that terminus is restored from the germline J gene. The chain uses TRBV26 and TRBJ2-5, with 9 bases fitting TRBD2. Per germline, CDR1 KGHPV and CDR2 FQNQEV (reference sequence). V was pared by 4 bases and J by 11 bases, with 10 bases of the junction left unmatched. The CDR3 length is 14 residues. CDR3 protein: CASSPDWGGYDQYF. The sequenced part of the CDR3 DNA is TGTGCCAGCAGTCCGGACTGGGGCGGGTATGACCAGTAC.

Concerning this clone: Germline and genes: mouse. The read is 1 residue too short to cover the CDR3 end, so that end is filled in from the germline J gene. This chain links TRBV3 with TRBJ2-1, with a tentative D call TRBD2 (7 bases). CDR3 length equals 15 residues. The germline V gene has CDR1 SNHLY and CDR2 FYNGKV (reference sequence). The V end was cut by 3 bases, the J end by 7 bases, with 16 bases between. CDR3: CASSLRGALRAEQFF. CDR3 DNA (partial): TGTGCCAGCAGCTTGCGGGGGGCGCTGAGGGCTGAGCAGTTC.

This clone was seen a few times. The gene symbols are mouse symbols. The read halts 1 residue ahead of the CDR3 end, with the missing end drawn from the germline J gene. The V gene is TRBV26, the J gene TRBJ1-2, with TRBD1 matching over 7 bases. CDR1 is KGHPV and CDR2 is FQNQEV in the germline V gene (reference sequence). The CDR3 consists of 15 residues. The trim removed 2 bases at V and 0 bases at J, leaving 3 bases unmatched. CDR3 residues: CASSLTGTANSDYTF. The CDR3 bases that were read are TGTGCCAGCAGTCTGACCGGGACAGCAAACTCCGACTACACC.

On this clone itself: Mouse gene names apply. The sequence runs out 1 residue before the end of the CDR3; the remainder is reconstructed from the germline J gene. The chain carries TRBV20 and TRBJ1-1; a possible D gene is TRBD1 (6 bases). CDR1 GFQATS and CDR2 STVNSAI come from the germline V gene. V was pared by 6 bases and J by 6 bases, with 11 bases between. This CDR3 spans 11 amino acids. Partial CDR3 DNA: TGTGGTGCCAAACAGGGCCCAGAAGTCTTC. This codes for CGAKQGPEVF. The CDR3, in full, reads CGAKQGPEVFF.

By proportion, this clone is medium-sized. Gene names denote mouse genes. The sequenced fragment ends 1 residue before the CDR3 boundary, so the rest is inferred from the germline J gene. V and J are TRBV23 and TRBJ1-1; the table gives TRBD1 as D, unverified against the DNA. The CDR3 runs to 15 residues. Germline V gene data show CDR1 as KGHTA and CDR2 as FQNQQP. The CDR3 spells CSSSQSGTGDTEVFF. CDR3 bases read: TGCTCCAGCAGTCAATCCGGGACAGGGGACACAGAAGTCTTC.

Points on this clone: Gene names denote mouse genes. Read coverage stops 1 residue before the CDR3 terminus; the germline J gene supplies the remainder. V and J are TRBV5 and TRBJ2-7; 8 nucleotides align to TRBD2. The CDR3 totals 14 residues. V gave up 0 bases and J gave up 4 bases; unmatched junction bases: 2. Per germline, CDR1 LGHNA and CDR2 YNLKQL (reference sequence). This chain's CDR3 is CASSQEAGGYEQYF. Partial CDR3 DNA: TGTGCCAGCAGCCAAGAGGCTGGGGGGTATGAACAGTAC.

Within the sample, this clone is medium-sized (0.01 to 0.1%). Gene labels here are mouse ones. Read data end 1 residue before the CDR3 end; the end is taken from the germline J gene. V is TRBV4 and J is TRBJ2-7, with 10 bases matching TRBD2. With 4 bases clipped from V and 4 bases from J, the junction kept 1 base outside the gene matches. The CDR3 loop spans 13 amino acids. The V gene's germline CDR1 is LGHDT and CDR2 YNNKQL (reference sequence). The CDR3 sequence is CASSLGLGYEQYF. The sequenced CDR3 bases are TGTGCCAGCAGCTTGGGACTGGGGTATGAACAGTAC.

Worth noting for this clone: Mouse germline and gene names are used. The sequence runs out 1 residue before the end of the CDR3; the remainder is reconstructed from the germline J gene. The chain employs TRBV23 and TRBJ1-1. The germline gives CDR1 KGHTA, CDR2 FQNQQP. The CDR3 is 15 amino acids. The sequenced CDR3 bases are TGCTCCAGCAGTCAATCGGGGGGACAAAACACAGAAGTCTTC. This sequence encodes CSSSQSGGQNTEVF. The entire CDR3 reads CSSSQSGGQNTEVFF.

For this clone: Here the gene names and germline are mouse. The read comes to an end 1 residue before the CDR3 does, leaving the germline J gene to fill in the end. V usage is TRBV1 and J usage is TRBJ2-5; D might be TRBD1 or TRBD2, each matching 6 bases. Trimming left V 1 base short and J 4 bases short, with 9 bases between. There are 14 residues in the CDR3. Germline V CDR1 and CDR2: NSQYPW, LRSPGD (reference sequence). The sequenced CDR3 bases are TGCACCTGCAGTGCAGGGGGGGACAAAGACACCCAGTAC. Residues: CTCSAGGDKDTQY. The full CDR3 protein is CTCSAGGDKDTQYF.

This clone was counted between two and nine times. Gene names and germline refer to mouse. The sequence runs out 1 residue before the end of the CDR3; the remainder is reconstructed from the germline J gene. The chain joins TRBV13-2 to TRBJ2-4, with 10 bases matching TRBD2. CDR3 size: 16 residues. CDR1 and CDR2 (germline): NNHNN, SYGAGS (reference sequence). V trimming: 3 bases; J trimming: 0 bases; junction bases outside the gene matches: 4. The CDR3 DNA, read in part, is TGTGCCAGCGGTGCCGACTGGGGGGATAGTCAAAACACCTTGTAC. It codes for CASGADWGDSQNTLY. The full CDR3 protein is CASGADWGDSQNTLYF.

This clone has only one observation. The gene names given are mouse names. The sequence runs out 1 residue before the end of the CDR3; the remainder is reconstructed from the germline J gene. The chain links TRBV3 to TRBJ2-4, with D perhaps being TRBD1 or TRBD2 (5 bases each). The V and J ends lost 0 bases and 7 bases respectively, with 8 bases between them. Germline V gives CDR1 SNHLY, CDR2 FYNGKV (reference sequence). The CDR3 consists of 13 residues. The CDR3 bases that were read are TGTGCCAGCAGCTTAGCCGGGGCGGACACCTTGTAC. It translates to CASSLAGADTLY. The CDR3 in full is CASSLAGADTLYF.

This clone has only one observation. The germline and genes are mouse ones. The sequenced part of the CDR3 DNA is TGCACCTGCAGCCCAGGGGACAAAAACACAGAAGTCTTC. It specifies CTCSPGDKNTEVF. The CDR3 in its entirety is CTCSPGDKNTEVFF. This rearrangement joins TRBV1 to TRBJ1-1, with a weak D call TRBD1 (6 bases). The observed sequence ends 1 residue before the CDR3 terminus, with the missing tail filled in from the germline J gene. Germline loops: CDR1 NSQYPW, CDR2 LRSPGD (reference sequence). CDR3 length equals 14 residues. Trimming removed 6 bases from V and 1 base from J, with 12 bases in between.

This clone qualifies as medium-sized. Gene names are mouse gene names. The read halts 1 residue ahead of the CDR3 end, with the missing end drawn from the germline J gene. The V call is TRBV15, the J call TRBJ2-1; D is unresolved. Germline V gives CDR1 SGHND, CDR2 FRSKSL. CDR3 size: 14 residues. The V and J ends lost 2 bases and 0 bases respectively, with 5 bases between them. The sequenced CDR3 bases are TGTGCCAGCAGTTTACAGAATAACTATGCTGAGCAGTTC. Translating gives CASSLQNNYAEQF. The entire CDR3 sequence reads CASSLQNNYAEQFF.

By sample fraction, this clone is medium-sized. Mouse names are used for the genes. The CDR3 reads CASSDNWGDAEQFF. The CDR3 bases that were read are TGTGCCAGCAGTGATAACTGGGGGGATGCTGAGCAGTTC. This sequence joins TRBV13-3 and TRBJ2-1; 9 bases are a match to TRBD2. The CDR3 end lies 1 residue beyond the end of the read and is filled in from the germline J gene. The CDR3 sequence is 14 residues long. V lost 1 base to trimming and J lost 5 bases; unmatched junction nucleotides: 1. Germline V gene lookup returns CDR1 NNHDY and CDR2 SYVADS.

Regarding this clone: Mouse germline and gene names are used. The read terminates 1 residue before the CDR3 end, so the remaining end is supplied by the germline J gene. The chain uses TRBV4 and TRBJ2-1; 11 bases map to TRBD1. The CDR3 extends over 18 amino acids. The germline V gene has CDR1 LGHDT and CDR2 YNNKQL (reference sequence). V shed 5 bases, J shed 4 bases, and the junction held 13 bases outside the gene matches. The CDR3: CASSGQGALGGAYAEQFF. The sequenced CDR3 bases are TGTGCCAGCAGCGGACAGGGGGCACTGGGGGGCGCTTATGCTGAGCAGTTC.

As to this clone: The gene names given are mouse names. The read finishes 1 residue shy of the CDR3 end, and the germline J gene is used to complete it. The V call is TRBV12-1, the J call TRBJ2-7; weak D call: TRBD2 (5 bases). The germline CDR1 and CDR2 sequences are SGHSN and HYEKVE. V lost 6 bases, J lost 0 bases, and 8 bases lay in between. There are 12 residues in the CDR3. Partial CDR3 DNA: TGTGCCAGCCCCGGACTCTCCTATGAACAGTAC. Its translation: CASPGLSYEQY. The CDR3 reads in full as CASPGLSYEQYF.

Comment on this clone: Gene names are the mouse ones. The read finishes 1 residue shy of the CDR3 end, and the germline J gene is used to complete it. The chain is built from TRBV13-1 and TRBJ1-6; TRBD1 matches at 9 bases. TRBJ1-6 is classed as an ORF, of uncertain function. The CDR3 has 15 residues. V trimming: 5 bases; J trimming: 7 bases; junction bases outside the gene matches: 7. Germline CDR1 and CDR2: NSHNY and SYGAGN. CDR3 amino acids: CASRGDREGNSPLYF. Partial CDR3 DNA: TGTGCCAGCAGAGGGGACAGGGAGGGGAATTCGCCCCTCTAC.

The table lists this clone with a few counts. Mouse germline and gene names are used. The CDR3 goes on 1 residue after the read ends, and that part is filled in from the germline J gene. The V and J genes are TRBV16 and TRBJ2-5, with 13 nucleotides matching TRBD2. Germline CDR1 reads SGHSA; CDR2 reads FRNQAP. This CDR3 is 15 amino acids long. Trimming at V came to 4 bases and at J to 3 bases, leaving 1 base not matched to a gene. CDR3 bases read: TGTGCAAGCAGCTGGACTGGGGGGGCGCAAGACACCCAGTAC. Protein product: CASSWTGGAQDTQY. The complete CDR3 sequence is CASSWTGGAQDTQYF.

This clone was observed a handful of times. The genes and germline here are from mouse. The sequenced part of the CDR3 DNA is TGCTCCAGCAGCGCCCGGACTGGGGACTCCTATGAACAGTAC. This sequence encodes CSSSARTGDSYEQY. From start to end, the CDR3 is CSSSARTGDSYEQYF. V and J are TRBV23 and TRBJ2-7; the table's D gene call, TRBD2, was not cross checked with the DNA. The CDR3 extends 1 residue past the end of the read, so its final part is completed from the germline J gene. The CDR3 is 15 residues long. Germline V CDR1 and CDR2: KGHTA, FQNQQP.

In its sample, this clone ranks as medium-sized. Mouse gene names apply. Read sequence stops 1 residue before the CDR3 end, and the germline J gene provides the missing end. The J gene is TRBJ1-1, the V gene TRBV26; D call uncertain. This CDR3 has 13 residues. The germline CDR1 and CDR2 sequences are KGHPV and FQNQEV (reference sequence). The V end was cut by 2 bases, the J end by 0 bases, with 4 bases between. Incomplete CDR3 DNA: TGTGCCAGCAGTCTGAATGCAAACACAGAAGTCTTC. This codes for CASSLNANTEVF. The full CDR3 protein is CASSLNANTEVFF.

On this clone itself: The gene names given are mouse names. The read terminates 1 residue before the CDR3 end, so the remaining end is supplied by the germline J gene. The chain employs TRBV3 and TRBJ1-2; 7 bases agree with TRBD1. The CDR3 runs to 15 residues. The V gene's germline CDR1 is SNHLY and CDR2 FYNGKV (reference sequence). V gave up 1 base and J gave up 4 bases; unmatched junction bases: 6. The CDR3 bases that were read are TGTGCCAGCAGCTTAGAGGGGGCGCGGGGCTCCGACTACACC. This encodes CASSLEGARGSDYT. In full, the CDR3 reads CASSLEGARGSDYTF. Combining the CDR3 with reference TRBV3 and TRBJ1-2 gives the whole variable domain GPKVLQIPSHQIIDMGQMVTLNCDPVSNHLYFYWYKQILGQQMEFLVNFYNGKVMEKSKLFKDQFSVERPDGSYFTLKIQPTALEDSAVYFCASSLEGARGSDYTFGSGTRLLVI.

This clone was seen a handful of times. Germline and genes here are mouse. The read finishes 1 residue shy of the CDR3 end, and the germline J gene is used to complete it. The V call is TRBV31, the J call TRBJ2-3, with 8 bases matching TRBD2. The CDR3 runs to 16 residues. V lost 0 bases to trimming and J lost 3 bases; unmatched junction nucleotides: 8. Germline values: CDR1 GKSSPN, CDR2 SITVG. The CDR3 protein is CAWSLGGGAGAETLYF. Partial CDR3 DNA: TGTGCCTGGAGTCTGGGGGGGGGCGCTGGAGCAGAAACGCTGTAT.

Details on this clone: The gene names given are mouse names. The CDR3 bases that were read are TGTGCCAGCAGCCCCCCAGGCACAGAAGTCTTC. It encodes CASSPPGTEVF. In full, the CDR3 reads CASSPPGTEVFF. V is TRBV5 and J is TRBJ1-1; D gene ambiguous. The read ends 1 residue early relative to the CDR3; the germline J gene fills the gap. CDR1 is LGHNA, CDR2 YNLKQL, per germline (reference sequence). The V end was cut by 4 bases, the J end by 4 bases, with 7 bases between. The CDR3 is 12 residues long.

Remarks on this clone: Mouse gene names and germline throughout. The read halts 1 residue ahead of the CDR3 end, with the missing end drawn from the germline J gene. This chain uses TRBV26 with TRBJ2-3; TRBD2 matches 8 bases. V was clipped by 4 bases and J by 0 bases; unmatched bases: 3. The CDR3 totals 15 residues. CDR1 and CDR2 from the germline V gene are KGHPV and FQNQEV (reference sequence). The sequenced part of the CDR3 DNA is TGTGCCAGCAGTCCCGGGACTGGCAGTGCAGAAACGCTGTAT. This translates into CASSPGTGSAETLY. The full CDR3 sequence reads CASSPGTGSAETLYF.

The sample holds a few counts of this clone. Gene and germline names: mouse. Read sequence stops 1 residue before the CDR3 end, and the germline J gene provides the missing end. The chain carries TRBV24 and TRBJ1-5; TRBD1 matches at 7 bases. With 6 bases clipped from V and 7 bases from J, the junction kept 9 bases outside the gene matches. The CDR3 length is 14 residues. CDR1 is KGHTA, CDR2 FRNEEI, per germline. The CDR3 protein is CASSGGRDRQAPLF. CDR3 bases read: TGTGCCAGCAGCGGGGGCCGGGACAGACAGGCTCCGCTT.

In this sample, this clone turned up a few times. The genes and germline here are from mouse. The CDR3 extends 1 residue past the end of the read, so its final part is completed from the germline J gene. This rearrangement joins TRBV23 to TRBJ2-4; TRBD2, as called in the table, went unchecked against the DNA. The CDR3 is 16 amino acids. Looked up from germline, CDR1 is KGHTA and CDR2 is FQNQQP. The CDR3 loop reads CSSSQEGLGRQNTLYF. The DNA read from the CDR3 is TGCTCCAGCAGTCAAGAGGGACTGGGGCGTCAAAACACCTTGTAC. Full variable domain (missing parts from reference TRBV23 and TRBJ2-4): DAAVTQKPRYLIKMKGQEAEMKCIPEKGHTAVFWYQQKQSKELKFLIYFQNQQPLDQIDMVKERFSAVCPSSSLCSLGIRTCEAEDSALYLCSSSQEGLGRQNTLYFGAGTRLSVL.